This T cell receptor beta chain was sequenced for a study of shared T cell receptors in the human thymus (dated by TCRdb to about 2021). For the study in its entirety: The study examined how the human thymus generates shared, self-reactive T-cell receptor alpha chains.

The germline V gene (reference sequence) sets CDR1 to SEHNR and CDR2 to FQNEAQ. V loses 5 bases of germline sequence and J loses 3 bases, and the interval between the two ends is 17 bases. There are 16 amino acids in the CDR3, from cysteine to phenylalanine inclusive. Left in the record is the CDR3 DNA by itself, 48 bases read in frame from the first base. Library construction relied on the immunoSEQ multiplex PCR assay. Sourced from immuneACCESS, this table was stored by TCRdb with only in-frame sequences that have V and J called. A share of the clones is absent; for the studies checked, an unresolved V gene accounts for under half, and the remainder has no known explanation. The table for this sample lists over 65,000 clones; 90% to 95% of them were counted only once. Of the sample, about 0.03% falls within the top ten clones. A note on this clone: The target of this receptor is not known. Per-base quality was not reported, and no clone a single base away is much larger than it.

The rearranged chain carries TRBV7-9 and TRBJ2-1; confidence is insufficient to name the D gene. The receptor's source is a human donor. The sample consisted of thymocytes. The CDR3 here reads CASSPLFGLVYNEQFF. The bases are TGTGCCAGCAGCCCCCTCTTTGGGCTAGTCTACAATGAGCAGTTCTTC.